Described below is a single T cell receptor beta chain sequence and its context. TCR beta sequencing was performed on blood CD8+ and CD4+ T cells. The record originates from a study of CD8 T cells in Susac syndrome. CDR1 MNHNS and CDR2 SASEGT come from the germline V gene. There are 15 residues in the CDR3. Trimming removed 3 bases from V and 5 bases from J, with 14 bases in between. Random hexamers served to reverse transcribe roughly 0.45 to 1 ug RNA. TCRdb called the immunoSEQ multiplex PCR reads again in MiXCR, with one record for every CDR3 protein. The profile shows some 140,000 distinct CDR3 sequences, just under 95% of them singletons.

Material: CD8+ T cells from PBMCs. This sequence originates from a human donor with Susac syndrome. V usage is TRBV6-1 and J usage is TRBJ1-5; D is unclear. In DNA form, the CDR3 reads TGTGCCAGCAGTGAGTGGGAGGCCGTTGATCAGCCCCAGCATTTT. It codes for CASSEWEAVDQPQHF.